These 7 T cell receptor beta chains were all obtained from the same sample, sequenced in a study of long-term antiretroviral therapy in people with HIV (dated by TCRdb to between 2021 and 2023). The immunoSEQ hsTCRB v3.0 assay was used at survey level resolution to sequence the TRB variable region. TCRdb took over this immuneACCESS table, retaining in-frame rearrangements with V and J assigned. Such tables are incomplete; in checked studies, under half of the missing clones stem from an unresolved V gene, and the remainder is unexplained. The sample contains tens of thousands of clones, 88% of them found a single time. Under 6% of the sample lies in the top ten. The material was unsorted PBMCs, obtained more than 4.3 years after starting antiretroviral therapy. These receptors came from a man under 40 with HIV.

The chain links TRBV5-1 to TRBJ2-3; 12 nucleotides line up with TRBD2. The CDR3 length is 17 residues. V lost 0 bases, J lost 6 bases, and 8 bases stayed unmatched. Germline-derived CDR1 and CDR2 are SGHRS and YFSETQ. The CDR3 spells CASSLGASGRAGDTQYF. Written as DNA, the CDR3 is TGCGCCAGCAGCTTGGGAGCTAGCGGGAGGGCCGGGGATACGCAGTATTTT.

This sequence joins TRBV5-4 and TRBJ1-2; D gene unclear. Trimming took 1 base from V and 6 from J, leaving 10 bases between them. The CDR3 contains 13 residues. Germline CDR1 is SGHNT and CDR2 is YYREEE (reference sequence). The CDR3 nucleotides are TGTGCCAGCAGCTTGCCTTCAGCACATGGCTACACCTTC. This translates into CASSLPSAHGYTF.

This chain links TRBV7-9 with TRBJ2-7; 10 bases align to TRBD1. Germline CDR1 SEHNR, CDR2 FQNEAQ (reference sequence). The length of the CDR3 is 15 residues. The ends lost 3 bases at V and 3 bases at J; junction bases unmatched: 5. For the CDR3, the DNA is TGTGCCAGCAGCTTGGGGACAGGGGTAATCTACGAGCAGTACTTC. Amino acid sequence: CASSLGTGVIYEQYF. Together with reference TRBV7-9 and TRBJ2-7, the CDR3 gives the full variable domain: DTGVSQNPRHKITKRGQNVTFRCDPISEHNRLYWYRQTLGQGPEFLTYFQNEAQLEKSRLLSDRFSAERPKGSFSTLEIQRTEQGDSAMYLCASSLGTGVIYEQYFGPGTRLTVT.

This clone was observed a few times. The CDR3 is CASSLIRNLGFDQPQHF. The CDR3 DNA is TGTGCCAGCAGCCTTATAAGAAACCTGGGGTTCGATCAGCCCCAGCATTTT. The chain uses TRBV11-2 and TRBJ1-5; D unclear. Deletions cut 5 bases from V and 5 bases from J, with 22 bases between. CDR1 is SGHAT, CDR2 FQNNGV, per germline. CDR3 length: 17 residues.

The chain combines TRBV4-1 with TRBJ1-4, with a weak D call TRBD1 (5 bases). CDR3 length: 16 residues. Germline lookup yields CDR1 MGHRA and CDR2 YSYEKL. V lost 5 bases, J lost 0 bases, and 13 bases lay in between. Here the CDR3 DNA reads TGCGCCAGCAGCAACTCCCCGACAGCAACTAATGAAAAACTGTTTTTT. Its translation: CASSNSPTATNEKLFF.

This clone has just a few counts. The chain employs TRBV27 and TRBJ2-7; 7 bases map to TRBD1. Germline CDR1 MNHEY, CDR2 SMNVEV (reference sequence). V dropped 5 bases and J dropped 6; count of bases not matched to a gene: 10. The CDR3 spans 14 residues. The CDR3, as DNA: TGTGCCAGCAGTCCAACAGGGGTCAGCCTCGAGCAGTACTTC. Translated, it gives CASSPTGVSLEQYF.

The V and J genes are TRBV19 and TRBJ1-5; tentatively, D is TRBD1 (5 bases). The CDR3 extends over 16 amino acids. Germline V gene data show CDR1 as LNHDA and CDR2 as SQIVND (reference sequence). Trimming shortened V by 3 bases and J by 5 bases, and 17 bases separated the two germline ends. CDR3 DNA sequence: TGTGCCAGTAGTATGGGTTTGGCGGCAGGGCATCAGCCCCAGCATTTT. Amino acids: CASSMGLAAGHQPQHF. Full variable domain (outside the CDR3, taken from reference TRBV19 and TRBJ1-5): DGGITQSPKYLFRKEGQNVTLSCEQNLNHDAMYWYRQDPGQGLRLIYYSQIVNDFQKGDIAEGYSVSREKKESFPLTVTSAQKNPTAFYLCASSMGLAAGHQPQHFGDGTRLSIL.